This T cell receptor (beta chain) originates from a study of blood T cell repertoires in COVID-19. Looking at the study overall: In each case, the material was cDNA or gDNA derived from T cells, B-cell-depleted T cells, or PBMCs.

Trimming took 3 bases from V and 0 from J, leaving 9 bases between them. The CDR3 loop spans 14 amino acids. CDR1 is MNHNS and CDR2 is SASEGT in the germline V gene. The authors' processing: Amplifying reference gene primers gave estimates of nucleated cell counts. TCRdb's copy holds only in-frame clones and misses some; the assay was immunoSEQ multiplex PCR. That table gives V, J and clone size, and the DNA gave D and trimming. The sample lists roughly 86,000 clones; around 85% were seen once. Followed longitudinally, the Seattle patients had been enrolled during active infection. Specimen: peripheral blood. The sequence was collected from an elderly woman with COVID-19, enrolled during active disease. The rearrangement joins TRBV6-1 to TRBJ2-7; D ambiguous. This CDR3 is CASSDRLSSYEQYF. The CDR3, as DNA: TGTGCCAGCAGTGATCGGTTAAGCTCCTACGAGCAGTACTTC.